This TCR beta chain was retrieved from a study of shared clonotypes between healthy human individuals. Overall study results and limits: Naive subsets generally exceeded memory subsets in estimated richness. Around 5% was the fraction of naive CD4 clonotypes found shared across four donors.

Sorted-subset replicate PCRs used 200 ng of genomic DNA. This amount corresponded to approximately 30,000 T cell genomes. Clones were read by immunoSEQ multiplex PCR, and TCRdb kept only the in-frame ones, dropping some. The data contain around 2.1 million clones, nearly 97% of them singletons. On this clone itself: Its matching antigen is unknown. At the DNA level, this CDR3 is encoded by other sequences in the same sample as well.

CDR3 size: 13 residues. Trimming stripped 3 bases from V and 2 bases from J, with 8 bases between. Germline V gene data show CDR1 as SGHNT and CDR2 as YYREEE (reference sequence). The sequence was obtained from a man between 18 and 29 years old in good health. V and J are TRBV5-4 and TRBJ1-1; a weak D match, TRBD1 (5 bases). The sequenced sample consisted of naive CD4+ T cells sorted from blood. This sample's subset: CD45RA+ positively selected. CDR3 region: CASSWDRNTEAFF. The CDR3 coding sequence is TGTGCCAGCAGCTGGGACCGAAACACTGAAGCTTTCTTT.